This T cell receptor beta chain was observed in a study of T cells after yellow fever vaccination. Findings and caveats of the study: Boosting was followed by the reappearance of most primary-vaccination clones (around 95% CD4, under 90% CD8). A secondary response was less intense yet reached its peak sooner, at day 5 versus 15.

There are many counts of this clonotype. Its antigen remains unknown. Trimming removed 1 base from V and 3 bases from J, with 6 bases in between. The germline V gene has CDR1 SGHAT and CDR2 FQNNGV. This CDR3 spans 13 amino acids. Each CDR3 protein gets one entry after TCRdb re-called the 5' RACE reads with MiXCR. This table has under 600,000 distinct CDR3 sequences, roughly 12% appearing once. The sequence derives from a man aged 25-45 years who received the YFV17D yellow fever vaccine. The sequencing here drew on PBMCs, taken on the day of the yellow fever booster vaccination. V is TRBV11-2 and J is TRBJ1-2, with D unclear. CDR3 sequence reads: CASSLAGYYGYTF. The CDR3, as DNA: TGTGCCAGCAGCTTAGCGGGTTACTATGGCTACACCTTC.